This entry concerns a single T cell receptor (beta chain). CDR1 LGHNA and CDR2 YNFKEQ come from the germline V gene. Trimming left V 4 bases short and J 4 bases short, with 25 bases between. CDR3 size: 18 residues. Once graft tissue had been processed, intraepithelial and lamina propria lymphocytes were released. These data belong to a study of graft-versus-host responses after intestinal transplantation. Using immunoSEQ multiplex PCR, the repertoire was profiled, and TCRdb retains in-frame clones only, with some absent. The sample records 35,000 to 40,000 clones, roughly 90% being singletons. This TCR derives from a human patient who received an intestinal transplant, so some T cells may come from the graft donor. Specimen: ileum tissue, collected 204 days after intestinal transplant. The chain uses TRBV4-2 and TRBJ1-2; the D gene is possibly TRBD1 (5 bases). The CDR3: CASSRGADTIGPFYGYTF. Written as DNA, the CDR3 is TGTGCCAGCAGCCGAGGAGCGGACACCATAGGACCATTCTATGGCTACACCTTC.